This is a list of T cell receptor beta chains from one sample in a study of identical twins. TCRdb passed the 5' RACE reads through MiXCR, listing each CDR3 protein once. Of some 1,700,000 distinct CDR3 sequences in the sample, less than 40% were seen once. Material for sequencing was cord blood. These receptors all come from a newborn girl in good health. The CDR3 runs from the conserved cysteine through the conserved F or W. Each record gives: clone size, D gene, J gene, V gene, CDR3 length, CDR3 DNA, CDR3 protein. D genes are given only for firm matches. Expanded clones get a size class; other rows say once, few or many, or leave the size out.

abundance: .
d_gene: TRBD1
j_gene: TRBJ2-5
v_gene: TRBV27
len: 13
CDR3nt: TGTGCCTCCCGGGGACAGGGTGGTTTGTCCCAGTACTTC
CDR3aa: CASRGQGGLSQYF

abundance: .
d_gene: TRBD1
j_gene: TRBJ2-7
v_gene: TRBV20-1
len: 14
CDR3nt: TGCAGTGCTATCTCCGGGACAGGGGAATACGAGCAGTACTTC
CDR3aa: CSAISGTGEYEQYF

abundance: .
d_gene: TRBD1
j_gene: TRBJ2-7
v_gene: TRBV25-1
len: 13
CDR3nt: TGTGCCAGCAGTGGACAGGGGGCGCGGGAGCAGTACTTC
CDR3aa: CASSGQGAREQYF

abundance: .
d_gene: TRBD1
j_gene: TRBJ2-7
v_gene: TRBV27
len: 14
CDR3nt: TGTGCCAGCAGTTTTGGGGACAGGGACCACGAGCAGTACTTC
CDR3aa: CASSFGDRDHEQYF

abundance: .
d_gene: TRBD2
j_gene: TRBJ2-1
v_gene: TRBV9
len: 17
CDR3nt: TGTGCCAGCAGCGTAATGCTAGCGGGGGGGCGATACAATGAGCAGTTCTTC
CDR3aa: CASSVMLAGGRYNEQFF

abundance: .
d_gene: .
j_gene: TRBJ2-7
v_gene: TRBV5-1
len: 15
CDR3nt: TGCGCCAGCAGCCTACCCGACAGGCCCCCCTACGAGCAGTACTTC
CDR3aa: CASSLPDRPPYEQYF

abundance: few
d_gene: .
j_gene: TRBJ2-1
v_gene: TRBV11-2
len: 15
CDR3nt: TGTGCCAGCAGCTTAGAGGTAGGCTCCTACAATGAGCAGTTCTTC
CDR3aa: CASSLEVGSYNEQFF

abundance: few
d_gene: .
j_gene: TRBJ2-3
v_gene: TRBV7-2
len: 16
CDR3nt: TGTGCCAGCAGCCCTTTGGGAGGTATGAGCACAGATACGCAGTATTTT
CDR3aa: CASSPLGGMSTDTQYF

abundance: few
d_gene: TRBD1
j_gene: TRBJ1-2
v_gene: TRBV29-1
len: 14
CDR3nt: TGCAGCGTTGAAGGTTGGACAGGGGGCTATGGCTGCACCTTC
CDR3aa: CSVEGWTGGYGCTF

abundance: few
d_gene: .
j_gene: TRBJ1-2
v_gene: TRBV5-5
len: 13
CDR3nt: TGTGCCAGCAGCTCACTGGATTGGTATGGCTACACCTTC
CDR3aa: CASSSLDWYGYTF

abundance: many
d_gene: TRBD1
j_gene: TRBJ2-1
v_gene: TRBV27
len: 15
CDR3nt: TGTGCCAGCTCCAGGCGGACAGGGGGGTACAATGAGCAGTTCTTC
CDR3aa: CASSRRTGGYNEQFF

abundance: .
d_gene: .
j_gene: TRBJ2-3
v_gene: TRBV3-1
len: 12
CDR3nt: TGTGCCAGCAGCCATTTACGGGATACGCAGTATTTT
CDR3aa: CASSHLRDTQYF

abundance: few
d_gene: TRBD2
j_gene: TRBJ2-2
v_gene: TRBV5-5
len: 16
CDR3nt: TGTGCCAGCAGCAAAACTAGCGGGGGTTACACCGGGGAGCTGTTTTTT
CDR3aa: CASSKTSGGYTGELFF

abundance: many
d_gene: .
j_gene: TRBJ1-2
v_gene: TRBV11-2
len: 13
CDR3nt: TGTGCCAGCAGCCCTATCGACAGCTATGGCTACACCTTC
CDR3aa: CASSPIDSYGYTF

abundance: few
d_gene: .
j_gene: TRBJ1-2
v_gene: TRBV12-3/TRBV12-4
len: 14
CDR3nt: TGTGCCAGCAGTTTCCAGGCAGCATCCTATGGCTACACCTTC
CDR3aa: CASSFQAASYGYTF

abundance: .
d_gene: TRBD1
j_gene: TRBJ1-1
v_gene: TRBV28
len: 15
CDR3nt: TGTGCCAGCATTTTTAGGGACAGGGGGAACACTGAAGCTTTCTTT
CDR3aa: CASIFRDRGNTEAFF

abundance: .
d_gene: TRBD2
j_gene: TRBJ2-5
v_gene: TRBV5-5
len: 14
CDR3nt: TGTGCCAGCAGCCTTGGTTGGGGGAGGGATGAGCAGTACTTC
CDR3aa: CASSLGWGRDEQYF

abundance: .
d_gene: .
j_gene: TRBJ2-1
v_gene: TRBV29-1
len: 14
CDR3nt: TGCAGCGCAACGGCGGGATTGGAGTACAATGAGCAGTTCTTC
CDR3aa: CSATAGLEYNEQFF

abundance: few
d_gene: .
j_gene: TRBJ1-1
v_gene: TRBV15
len: 13
CDR3nt: TGTGCCACCACCCCGAGCGGGGGGACTGAAGCTTTCTTT
CDR3aa: CATTPSGGTEAFF

abundance: few
d_gene: TRBD1
j_gene: TRBJ2-2
v_gene: TRBV24-1
len: 16
CDR3nt: TGTGCCACCAGACCCGGGACAGGCTTAAACACCGGGGAGCTGTTTTTT
CDR3aa: CATRPGTGLNTGELFF

abundance: .
d_gene: .
j_gene: TRBJ1-4
v_gene: TRBV25-1
len: 15
CDR3nt: TGTGCCAGCAGTCTGGTGGGAGCGGGCGACGAAAAACTGTTTTTT
CDR3aa: CASSLVGAGDEKLFF

abundance: few
d_gene: .
j_gene: TRBJ2-7
v_gene: TRBV20-1
len: 13
CDR3nt: TGCAGTGCTAGAGGGCCGGACTCCTACGAGCAGTACTTC
CDR3aa: CSARGPDSYEQYF

abundance: .
d_gene: TRBD2
j_gene: TRBJ2-5
v_gene: TRBV3-1
len: 13
CDR3nt: TGTGCCAGCAGCCCTGGGACTAGGGAGACCCAGTACTTC
CDR3aa: CASSPGTRETQYF

abundance: few
d_gene: .
j_gene: TRBJ2-7
v_gene: TRBV28
len: 11
CDR3nt: TGTGCCAGCAGGGCTAGGGGCGAGCAGTACTTC
CDR3aa: CASRARGEQYF

abundance: .
d_gene: .
j_gene: TRBJ1-2
v_gene: TRBV12-3/TRBV12-4
len: 13
CDR3nt: TGTGCCAGCAGTCAACGAGGGAGATTAGACTACACCTTC
CDR3aa: CASSQRGRLDYTF

abundance: many
d_gene: TRBD1
j_gene: TRBJ2-1
v_gene: TRBV2
len: 15
CDR3nt: TGTGCCAGCAGTGAGGGGACAGGTTCCTACAATGAGCAGTTCTTC
CDR3aa: CASSEGTGSYNEQFF

abundance: .
d_gene: .
j_gene: TRBJ2-5
v_gene: TRBV7-8
len: 16
CDR3nt: TGTGCCAGCAGTTCCTGGAGGAATAGGGCCGGAGAGACCCAGTACTTC
CDR3aa: CASSSWRNRAGETQYF

abundance: .
d_gene: TRBD2
j_gene: TRBJ2-3
v_gene: TRBV4-1
len: 16
CDR3nt: TGCGCCAGCAGCCAACTAGCGGGCCTTGACACAGATACGCAGTATTTT
CDR3aa: CASSQLAGLDTDTQYF

abundance: .
d_gene: .
j_gene: TRBJ2-4
v_gene: TRBV2
len: 17
CDR3nt: TGTGCCAGCAGACTACGAGTTGAGCGTCTAGCCAAAAACATTCAGTACTTC
CDR3aa: CASRLRVERLAKNIQYF

abundance: .
d_gene: .
j_gene: TRBJ1-5
v_gene: TRBV7-9
len: 13
CDR3nt: TGTGCCGGCAGCCAAGGACAAAATCAGCCCCAGCATTTT
CDR3aa: CAGSQGQNQPQHF

abundance: .
d_gene: .
j_gene: TRBJ2-1
v_gene: TRBV24-1
len: 19
CDR3nt: TGTGCCACCAGTGACCCTGCAGGGACCCTCCCCAGCTCCTACAATGAGCAGTTCTTC
CDR3aa: CATSDPAGTLPSSYNEQFF

abundance: .
d_gene: TRBD2
j_gene: TRBJ2-7
v_gene: TRBV6-6
len: 15
CDR3nt: TGTGCCAGCAGTACAAGCGGGGGGCCGCACAATGAGCAGTACTTC
CDR3aa: CASSTSGGPHNEQYF

abundance: .
d_gene: .
j_gene: TRBJ2-1
v_gene: TRBV4-2
len: 17
CDR3nt: TGTGCCAGCAGCCCGGGGACTTGGGGTTATACCTACAATGAGCAGTTCTTC
CDR3aa: CASSPGTWGYTYNEQFF

abundance: few
d_gene: .
j_gene: TRBJ2-3
v_gene: TRBV10-3
len: 15
CDR3nt: TGTGCCATCAGACTACTGGACTCCCGCACAGATACGCAGTATTTT
CDR3aa: CAIRLLDSRTDTQYF

abundance: .
d_gene: .
j_gene: TRBJ1-1
v_gene: TRBV6-4
len: 13
CDR3nt: TGTGCCAGCAGTGTGGACATGACCGCTGAAGCTTTCTTT
CDR3aa: CASSVDMTAEAFF

abundance: few
d_gene: .
j_gene: TRBJ1-2
v_gene: TRBV27
len: 14
CDR3nt: TGTGCCAGCAGTACCTTCCGGGACAACTATGGCTACACCTTC
CDR3aa: CASSTFRDNYGYTF

abundance: few
d_gene: TRBD1
j_gene: TRBJ1-6
v_gene: TRBV9
len: 14
CDR3nt: TGTGCCAGCAGCCCACAGGGGAGGCATTCACCCCTCCACTTT
CDR3aa: CASSPQGRHSPLHF

abundance: .
d_gene: .
j_gene: TRBJ1-2
v_gene: TRBV29-1
len: 12
CDR3nt: TGCAGCGTTGGGCAGGTTATCCATGGCTACACCTTC
CDR3aa: CSVGQVIHGYTF

abundance: few
d_gene: TRBD1
j_gene: TRBJ2-7
v_gene: TRBV5-1
len: 15
CDR3nt: TGCGCCAGCAGCCCCGGGACAGCCTTCTCCTACGAGCAGTACTTC
CDR3aa: CASSPGTAFSYEQYF

abundance: .
d_gene: TRBD2
j_gene: TRBJ2-3
v_gene: TRBV20-1
len: 17
CDR3nt: TGCAGTGCTAGAGATTTCACTAGCGGTCTTAGCACAGATACGCAGTATTTT
CDR3aa: CSARDFTSGLSTDTQYF

abundance: .
d_gene: .
j_gene: TRBJ2-7
v_gene: TRBV7-2
len: 13
CDR3nt: TGTGCTGAGGAGAATAGCGTCTCCTACGAGCAGTACTTC
CDR3aa: CAEENSVSYEQYF

abundance: few
d_gene: TRBD2
j_gene: TRBJ2-3
v_gene: TRBV29-1
len: 17
CDR3nt: TGCAGCGTTCGGGGCTTGGGGCGGGAGAGTGGCACAGATACGCAGTATTTT
CDR3aa: CSVRGLGRESGTDTQYF

abundance: many
d_gene: TRBD1
j_gene: TRBJ1-2
v_gene: TRBV29-1
len: 13
CDR3nt: TGCAGCGTTGAAGATTGGGACAGCTATGGCTACACCTTC
CDR3aa: CSVEDWDSYGYTF